These 13 T cell receptor beta chains were all obtained from the same sample, sequenced in a study of T cell clonality in common variable immunodeficiency. The repertoire was sequenced with immunoSEQ multiplex PCR; TCRdb's copy has only in-frame clones and lacks some. The profile covers tens of thousands of clones, none occurring a single time. Source material: peripheral blood mononuclear cells. These receptors were taken from a person between 18 and 75 years old in good health.

This clone was found many times. CDR3 bases read: TGTGCCATCAGTGAGTCGAGGACAGGGTCGGGATATGGC. The encoded protein is CAISESRTGSGYG. The whole CDR3 protein reads CAISESRTGSGYGYTF. The genes are TRBV10-3 and TRBJ1-2; 8 nucleotides line up with TRBD1. The CDR3 end is not reached by the read, which stops 3 residues before it; the germline J gene fills it in. This CDR3 contains 16 residues. V trimming: 0 bases; J trimming: 5 bases; junction bases outside the gene matches: 8. Germline V lookup: CDR1 ENHRY, CDR2 SYGVKD.

At least ten counts were recorded for this clone. The read ends 3 residues shy of where the CDR3 ends; the end is completed using the germline J gene. The V and J genes are TRBV28 and TRBJ2-7, with 10 bases aligning to TRBD1. Germline V gives CDR1 MDHEN, CDR2 SYDVKM. With V trimmed by 7 bases and J by 4 bases, 13 bases remained unmatched. The CDR3 totals 16 residues. The part of the CDR3 DNA that was read is TGTGCCAGCATTTCCTTCACCGGGACAGGGGTATACGAG. Amino acids: CASISFTGTGVYE. The whole CDR3 region reads CASISFTGTGVYEQYF.

This clone came up many times. With the read ending 3 residues before the CDR3 end, the germline J gene is used to fill in that end. The chain couples TRBV30 to TRBJ1-2; 7 nucleotides match TRBD1. This CDR3 contains 16 residues. The trim removed 0 bases at V and 3 bases at J, leaving 10 bases unmatched. The germline CDR1 and CDR2 sequences are GTSNPN and SVGIG (reference sequence). Incomplete CDR3 DNA: TGTGCCTGGAGTGTAAGTCCCTCAGGGGGTGACTATGGC. Residues: CAWSVSPSGGDYG. The full CDR3 reads CAWSVSPSGGDYGYTF.

This clone was seen only a few times. The DNA ends 3 residues before the CDR3 does, and the rest of the CDR3 is filled in from the germline J gene. The V and J genes are TRBV7-6 and TRBJ2-1, with TRBD1 matching 9 bases. Germline loops: CDR1 SGHVS, CDR2 FNYEAQ. Trimming at V came to 8 bases and at J to 8 bases, leaving 10 bases not matched to a gene. This CDR3 has 14 amino acids. The CDR3 protein is CASGTGTGWDEQFF. The CDR3 bases that were read are TGTGCCAGCGGGACCGGGACAGGGTGGGATGAG.

This clone was seen at least ten times. The read falls 3 residues short of the CDR3 end, and the missing part is taken from the germline J gene. The V call is TRBV28, the J call TRBJ1-2, with D perhaps TRBD1 (6 bases). Looked up from germline, CDR1 is MDHEN and CDR2 is SYDVKM. The CDR3 length is 14 residues. Trimming shortened V by 6 bases and J by 7 bases, and 18 bases separated the two germline ends. CDR3 bases read: TGTGCCAGCAGCTCCCCCTCGGGGGGCGGTGGC. Its protein is CASSSPSGGGG. The entire CDR3 protein reads CASSSPSGGGGYTF.

This clone was seen repeatedly, ten times or more. The read finishes 3 residues shy of the CDR3 end, and the germline J gene is used to complete it. The chain recombines TRBV20-1 with TRBJ2-5; TRBD2 matches 9 bases. From germline, CDR1 is DFQATT and CDR2 SNEGSKA (reference sequence). The CDR3 spans 14 residues. Unmatched junction bases numbered 6, after V lost 3 bases and J lost 4 bases. CDR3 sequence reads: CSARNSGSGETQYF. Partial CDR3 DNA: TGCAGTGCTAGGAATAGCGGGAGCGGAGAGACC.

This clone was seen a few times. CDR3 residues: CASSLDRVRSPLHF. The DNA read from the CDR3 is TGTGCCAGCAGCCTGGACAGGGTTAGGTCACCC. This chain uses TRBV11-2 with TRBJ1-6, with 8 bases matching TRBD1. The read ends 3 residues shy of where the CDR3 ends; the end is completed using the germline J gene. The trim removed 5 bases at V and 10 bases at J, leaving 7 bases unmatched. Germline V gene sequence: CDR1 SGHAT, CDR2 FQNNGV. There are 14 residues in the CDR3. The variable domain in full, completed from reference TRBV11-2 and TRBJ1-6, reads EAGVAQSPRYKIIEKRQSVAFWCNPISGHATLYWYQQILGQGPKLLIQFQNNGVVDDSQLPKDRFSAERLKGVDSTLKIQPAKLEDSAVYLCASSLDRVRSPLHFGNGTRLTVT.

In its sample, this clone was seen many times. The observed sequence ends 3 residues before the CDR3 terminus, with the missing tail filled in from the germline J gene. The V call is TRBV5-8, the J call TRBJ2-5; D is possibly TRBD2 (5 bases). The V gene lost 1 base and the J gene lost 5 bases, with 12 bases spanning the gap. Germline V gene lookup returns CDR1 SGHTS and CDR2 YDEGEE. The CDR3 runs 14 residues. CDR3 DNA, as far as it was read: TGTGCCAGCAGCTTGTCCCCTAGCATGGAGACC. This encodes CASSLSPSMET. The CDR3 reads in full as CASSLSPSMETQYF. Variable domain in full (rest from reference TRBV5-8 and TRBJ2-5): EAGVTQSPTHLIKTRGQQATLRCSPISGHTSVYWYQQALGLGLQFLLWYDEGEERNRGNFPPRFSGRQFPNYSSELNVNALELEDSALYLCASSLSPSMETQYFGPGTRLLVL.

This clone was found a few times. Here the CDR3 reads CASSARQEGEQYF. CDR3 DNA, as far as it was read: TGTGCCAGCAGCGCCCGACAGGAAGGCGAG. The rearrangement links TRBV7-8 to TRBJ2-7, with D possibly TRBD1 on 6 matching bases. The read falls 3 residues short of the CDR3 end, and the missing part is taken from the germline J gene. Trimming shortened V by 5 bases and J by 6 bases, and 14 bases separated the two germline ends. Germline CDR1 and CDR2: SGHVS and FQNEAQ. The CDR3 is 13 residues long.

This clone has a count of ten or more. With the read ending 3 residues before the CDR3 end, the germline J gene is used to fill in that end. The chain joins TRBV7-8 to TRBJ1-1; D remains ambiguous. V was clipped by 2 bases and J by 0 bases, with 10 bases between them. The CDR3 loop spans 15 amino acids. The germline V gene has CDR1 SGHVS and CDR2 FQNEAQ. The CDR3 sequence: CASSLYGVLNTEAFF. The sequenced part of the CDR3 DNA is TGTGCCAGCAGCTTATACGGGGTCTTGAACACTGAA.

This clone was seen ten or more times. Read data end 3 residues before the CDR3 end; the end is taken from the germline J gene. J is TRBJ1-1 and V is TRBV19; 9 bases line up with TRBD1. Germline loops: CDR1 LNHDA, CDR2 SQIVND (reference sequence). Losses at the gene ends were 6 bases for V and 6 bases for J; bases not matched to a gene: 8. This CDR3 has 14 residues. CDR3 bases read: TGTGCCAGTAGGGTACAGGGGGCGGGCGCTGAA. Protein product: CASRVQGAGAE. The full-length CDR3 reads as CASRVQGAGAEAFF.

This clone was observed many times. Read data end 3 residues before the CDR3 end; the end is taken from the germline J gene. J is TRBJ2-5 and V is TRBV7-6; a possible D gene is TRBD1 (5 bases). Germline CDR1 and CDR2: SGHVS and FNYEAQ. CDR3 size: 15 residues. Trimming pared 1 base from V and 4 bases from J, leaving 13 bases between. The sequenced part of the CDR3 DNA is TGTGCCAGCAGCTTAGGTTCAGGGTTCCGAGAGACC. Translated, it gives CASSLGSGFRET. The full CDR3 protein reads CASSLGSGFRETQYF.

This clone was detected many times. Read sequence stops 3 residues before the CDR3 end, and the germline J gene provides the missing end. The gene calls are TRBV9 and TRBJ2-2; tentatively, D is TRBD2 (6 bases). Germline CDR1 SGDLS, CDR2 YYNGEE. Trimming took 0 bases from V and 4 from J, leaving 10 bases between them. The length of the CDR3 is 15 residues. The CDR3 protein is CASSVAGTGTGELFF. Partial CDR3 DNA: TGTGCCAGCAGCGTAGCGGGGACTGGCACCGGGGAG.